This TCR beta chain was recovered during a study of vaccination and CD4 T cells after COVID-19. Across the study: No peptide, an HIV-1 Nef pool, or a CEFX pool was what each control culture received. Regarding the study as a whole: From about 20 to 38, the median of SARS-CoV-2-reactive clonotypes rose without reaching significance.

Treatment here: roughly 11-day PBMC culture with coronavirus spike peptide pools or control peptides (ViraFEST assay). According to the study, CD4+ T cells from the unexposed donor were gathered ahead of the COVID-19 pandemic (2011-2018). After culture for nine to eleven days, isolation of CD4+ T cells was performed by negative selection. The CDR3 is made up of 15 amino acids. The ends were cut back, 5 bases at V and 6 bases at J, with 14 bases in the middle. Germline V CDR1 and CDR2: MNHEY, SMNVEV (reference sequence). Cultured CD4+ T-cell DNA underwent Oncomine TCR Beta short-read sequencing. Once CD4+ T cells had been cultured, genomic DNA was extracted from them. TCRdb itself ran the PCR reads through MiXCR, one entry per CDR3 protein. The data hold 4,500 to 6,000 distinct CDR3 sequences, with about 42% observed a single time. Sample share makes this clonotype medium-sized. Its antigen is not identified.

This receptor was obtained from a human donor in good health. This chain uses TRBV27 with TRBJ1-6; a possible D gene is TRBD1 (5 bases). What was sequenced was CD4+ T cells from blood, cultured in vitro. The CDR3 protein is CASSPSDIGNSPLHF. CDR3 bases: TGTGCCAGCAGTCCCTCGGACATTGGTAATTCACCCCTCCACTTT.